This is a list of T cell receptor beta chains from one sample in a study of response to subunit inactivated influenza vaccine. A single record per CDR3 protein comes from TCRdb applying MiXCR to the RT-PCR reads. The table has roughly 570,000 distinct CDR3 sequences, 10% to 15% seen once; the top ten hold less than 15%. The sample here was PBMCs from blood, taken about 40 days after vaccination. The source of these receptors is a man aged 45 to 65 who received an inactivated influenza vaccine. Each CDR3 is given with its conserved first and last residue. Fields, in order: clone size, V gene, J gene, D gene, CDR3 DNA, CDR3 protein. The D gene is left open where the match is weak. Clone size is shown for a subset of rows, as once, few, many or a class of expanded clone.

few,TRBV7-2,TRBJ1-4,.,TGTGCCAGCAGCAATAAGCGGCAGGGAGGTGAAAAACTGTTTTTT,CASSNKRQGGEKLFF
.,TRBV20-1,TRBJ2-3,TRBD2,TGCAGTGCTAGAGAGGGACTAAGCACAGATACGCAGTATTTT,CSAREGLSTDTQYF
many,TRBV12-3/TRBV12-4,TRBJ1-6,TRBD1,TGTGCCAGCAGTGGGACAGCACTAAATTCACCCCTCCACTTT,CASSGTALNSPLHF
many,TRBV9,TRBJ2-2,TRBD2,TGTGCCAGCAGCGCTCTACTAGCGGGCGGAACCGGGGAGCTGTTTTTT,CASSALLAGGTGELFF
few,TRBV10-3,TRBJ2-3,TRBD2,TGTGCCATCAGGGAGCGGGATCGAACAGATACGCAGTATTTT,CAIRERDRTDTQYF
few,TRBV5-5,TRBJ1-5,.,TGTGCCAGCAGCGCCTTGGCTAGGGCGGAGGATAGCAATCAGCCCCAGCATTTT,CASSALARAEDSNQPQHF
many,TRBV7-9,TRBJ2-7,TRBD1,TGTGCCAGCAGCTCACTTCATTCCGGGACAGGGGAGGACGAGCAGTACTTC,CASSSLHSGTGEDEQYF
few,TRBV9,TRBJ2-7,TRBD2,TGTGCCAGCAGCCTCCAGGGACTAGCGGAAGAGCAGTACTTC,CASSLQGLAEEQYF
few,TRBV29-1,TRBJ2-2,.,TGCAGCGTTGGAGGAGGCGTTTCCACCGGGGAGCTGTTTTTT,CSVGGGVSTGELFF
.,TRBV5-1,TRBJ2-7,TRBD2,TGCGCCAGCAGCTTCCCACCGGGGGGCTCCTACGAGCAGTACTTC,CASSFPPGGSYEQYF
.,TRBV5-5,TRBJ2-1,.,TGTGCCAGCAGCCCGGAACGGGCGAACTACAATGAGCAGTTCTTC,CASSPERANYNEQFF
few,TRBV6-2/TRBV6-3,TRBJ2-1,.,TGTGCCAGCAGTTCTCCTCCATTGGGTGAGCAGTTCTTC,CASSSPPLGEQFF
few,TRBV12-3/TRBV12-4,TRBJ2-1,TRBD2,TGTGCCAGCAGTTCTTCTTGGACAGGGATGGCTAGCGGGAGGAGGAATGAGCAGTTCTTC,CASSSSWTGMASGRRNEQFF
few,TRBV20-1,TRBJ2-7,TRBD2,TGCAGTGCTACAACTAGCGGGGGGTCCTTCTACGAGCAGTACTTC,CSATTSGGSFYEQYF
many,TRBV12-3/TRBV12-4,TRBJ2-2,.,TGTGCCAGCAGCAAAAATTGGAACACCGGGGAGCTGTTTTTT,CASSKNWNTGELFF
.,TRBV15,TRBJ1-1,.,TGTGCCACCAGCAGAACAAGCACTGAAGCTTTCTTT,CATSRTSTEAFF
.,TRBV14,TRBJ2-7,TRBD1,TGTGCCAGCAGCGCAGGGGGCTATTCCCGGTCCTACGAGCAGTACTTC,CASSAGGYSRSYEQYF
.,TRBV20-1,TRBJ2-5,.,TGCAGTGCAAGTCCCGGGACTCCCGTAAGAGAGACCCAGTACTTC,CSASPGTPVRETQYF
many,TRBV29-1,TRBJ2-3,.,TGCAGCGCAACGGCTGGGACAGATACGCAGTATTTT,CSATAGTDTQYF
.,TRBV20-1,TRBJ1-1,.,TGCAGTGCTAGAGATTATCGGGGAGGGGCCACTGAAGCTTTCTTT,CSARDYRGGATEAFF
.,TRBV27,TRBJ2-1,.,TGTGCCAGCAGTTTAGGGGCGGGGTCCTACAATGAGCAGTTCTTC,CASSLGAGSYNEQFF
few,TRBV7-9,TRBJ2-3,.,TGTGCCAGCAGCCGGAGGGGGGCGCAAGGAGATACGCAGTATTTT,CASSRRGAQGDTQYF
few,TRBV12-3/TRBV12-4,TRBJ2-1,.,TGTGCCAGCGGGGTGGGGGGAAATGAGCAGTTCTTC,CASGVGGNEQFF
few,TRBV29-1,TRBJ2-1,.,TGCAGCGTTGAGAAGGGCCCCAAGCAGTTCTTC,CSVEKGPKQFF
few,TRBV7-2,TRBJ2-1,TRBD2,TGTGCCAGCAGCTTATCTGGACTAGCTTCCTACAATGAGCAGTTCTTC,CASSLSGLASYNEQFF
few,TRBV12-3/TRBV12-4,TRBJ1-2,.,TGTGCCAGCGTTGGCAGCTATGGCTACACCTTC,CASVGSYGYTF
.,TRBV5-1,TRBJ2-1,.,TGCGCCAGCAGCTTGGGGGGTACGTCCGGGAATGAGCAGTTCTTC,CASSLGGTSGNEQFF
.,TRBV7-3,TRBJ1-3,.,TGTGCCAGCAGCCCTGGCTTGGGCACGGGAAACACCATATATTTT,CASSPGLGTGNTIYF
few,TRBV12-3/TRBV12-4,TRBJ2-5,TRBD1,TGTGCCAGCAGTGCCACCGGGACAGGGGGACGGGAGACCCAGTACTTC,CASSATGTGGRETQYF